This T cell receptor beta chain was captured by sequencing in a study of blood T cell repertoires in COVID-19. There are 14 residues in the CDR3. From germline, CDR1 is MDHEN and CDR2 SYDVKM. V was shortened by 2 bases and J by 0 bases, with 6 bases between the two germline ends. Using immunoSEQ multiplex PCR, the repertoire was profiled, and TCRdb retains in-frame clones only, with some absent. This sample has a few hundred thousand clones, with about 85% found just once. Comments on this clone: The sample contains more than one DNA sequence encoding this CDR3.

The V call is TRBV28, the J call TRBJ2-3, with a tentative D call TRBD2 (5 bases). Sequenced material: peripheral blood. The TCR sequence derives from a woman between 18 and 29 years old with acute or convalescent COVID-19. The CDR3 DNA reads TGTGCCAGCAGTTTACGGGGAAGCACAGATACGCAGTATTTT. Protein sequence: CASSLRGSTDTQYF.